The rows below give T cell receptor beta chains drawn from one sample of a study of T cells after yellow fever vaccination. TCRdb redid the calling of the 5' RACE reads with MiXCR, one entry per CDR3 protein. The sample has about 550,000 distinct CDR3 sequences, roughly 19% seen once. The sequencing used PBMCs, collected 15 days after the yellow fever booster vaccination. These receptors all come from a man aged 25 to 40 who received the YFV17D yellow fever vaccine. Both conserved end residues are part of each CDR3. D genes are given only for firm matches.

cdr3_aa: CASSFGRTTREQYF; j_call: TRBJ2-7; d_call: -; v_call: TRBV5-1
cdr3_aa: CASSIGDRGEQYF; j_call: TRBJ2-7; d_call: TRBD1; v_call: TRBV6-1
cdr3_aa: CASSHLTNTGELFF; j_call: TRBJ2-2; d_call: -; v_call: TRBV6-2/TRBV6-3
cdr3_aa: CASSYSQTSWHEEQYF; j_call: TRBJ2-7; d_call: TRBD2; v_call: TRBV6-5
cdr3_aa: CASTRGSHTGELFF; j_call: TRBJ2-2; d_call: TRBD2; v_call: TRBV5-1
cdr3_aa: CASSFRGMNTEAFF; j_call: TRBJ1-1; d_call: -; v_call: TRBV5-1
cdr3_aa: CATSEFGLASYEQYF; j_call: TRBJ2-7; d_call: TRBD2; v_call: TRBV15
cdr3_aa: CASSRWDRPFTEAFF; j_call: TRBJ1-1; d_call: TRBD1; v_call: TRBV12-3/TRBV12-4
cdr3_aa: CASTGRRSTGELFF; j_call: TRBJ2-2; d_call: -; v_call: TRBV6-1
cdr3_aa: CSVSPRSGANVLTF; j_call: TRBJ2-6; d_call: -; v_call: TRBV29-1
cdr3_aa: CASSRSAGVSYEQYF; j_call: TRBJ2-7; d_call: TRBD2; v_call: TRBV27
cdr3_aa: CSAASINEKLFF; j_call: TRBJ1-4; d_call: -; v_call: TRBV20-1
cdr3_aa: CASSFLEKRDEQYF; j_call: TRBJ2-7; d_call: -; v_call: TRBV7-2
cdr3_aa: CASSFSGGSNQPQHF; j_call: TRBJ1-5; d_call: -; v_call: TRBV5-1
cdr3_aa: CASSLGLAGEYEQYF; j_call: TRBJ2-7; d_call: TRBD2; v_call: TRBV7-9
cdr3_aa: CASSVSGNEKLFF; j_call: TRBJ1-4; d_call: -; v_call: TRBV9
cdr3_aa: CASSFVPGGYNEQFF; j_call: TRBJ2-1; d_call: TRBD2; v_call: TRBV12-3/TRBV12-4
cdr3_aa: CASREPTGELFF; j_call: TRBJ2-2; d_call: -; v_call: TRBV6-1
cdr3_aa: CASTGADIQYF; j_call: TRBJ2-4; d_call: -; v_call: TRBV7-9
cdr3_aa: CSARDKGEVRETQYF; j_call: TRBJ2-5; d_call: -; v_call: TRBV20-1
cdr3_aa: CASSQEGVTGNTIYF; j_call: TRBJ1-3; d_call: -; v_call: TRBV5-1
cdr3_aa: CASRTGVRDGELFF; j_call: TRBJ2-2; d_call: -; v_call: TRBV27
cdr3_aa: CASSLADLDNYNEQFF; j_call: TRBJ2-1; d_call: -; v_call: TRBV7-2
cdr3_aa: CATSKGLAGASYNEQFF; j_call: TRBJ2-1; d_call: TRBD2; v_call: TRBV24-1
cdr3_aa: CASSLAWDPSDTQYF; j_call: TRBJ2-3; d_call: -; v_call: TRBV5-1
cdr3_aa: CASSMASGYNEQFF; j_call: TRBJ2-1; d_call: TRBD2; v_call: TRBV5-4
cdr3_aa: CASSWGAPPDTQYF; j_call: TRBJ2-3; d_call: -; v_call: TRBV7-9
cdr3_aa: CASSLVGRGNQETQYF; j_call: TRBJ2-5; d_call: TRBD2; v_call: TRBV7-8
cdr3_aa: CSAREIKSGSSYNEQFF; j_call: TRBJ2-1; d_call: -; v_call: TRBV20-1
cdr3_aa: CASSHGTNSYNEQFF; j_call: TRBJ2-1; d_call: -; v_call: TRBV4-1
cdr3_aa: CASSLKGTGEQFF; j_call: TRBJ2-1; d_call: -; v_call: TRBV7-3
cdr3_aa: CATSSQPKMKNSPLHF; j_call: TRBJ1-6; d_call: -; v_call: TRBV15
cdr3_aa: CASSTSRAPGEAFF; j_call: TRBJ1-1; d_call: -; v_call: TRBV5-6
cdr3_aa: CASGRGGYQETQYF; j_call: TRBJ2-5; d_call: TRBD2; v_call: TRBV27
cdr3_aa: CAWSVGTNTDTQYF; j_call: TRBJ2-3; d_call: -; v_call: TRBV30
cdr3_aa: CSANPPGGYRNEQYF; j_call: TRBJ2-7; d_call: -; v_call: TRBV20-1
cdr3_aa: CASSLSIVQPQHF; j_call: TRBJ1-5; d_call: -; v_call: TRBV27
cdr3_aa: CASSVSSSGKGSDTQYF; j_call: TRBJ2-3; d_call: TRBD2; v_call: TRBV9
cdr3_aa: CASSLASGAQVEQYF; j_call: TRBJ2-7; d_call: -; v_call: TRBV5-5
cdr3_aa: CASSSITGGLNEQYF; j_call: TRBJ2-7; d_call: TRBD1; v_call: TRBV7-2
cdr3_aa: CASSYFVGGRNEQFF; j_call: TRBJ2-1; d_call: -; v_call: TRBV6-2/TRBV6-3
cdr3_aa: CASSLNGMEQETQYF; j_call: TRBJ2-5; d_call: -; v_call: TRBV7-3
cdr3_aa: CASSRSGRGGNTEAFF; j_call: TRBJ1-1; d_call: TRBD1; v_call: TRBV3-1
cdr3_aa: CASSSRPNSPLHF; j_call: TRBJ1-6; d_call: -; v_call: TRBV6-5
cdr3_aa: CSASKQGTYNEQFF; j_call: TRBJ2-1; d_call: TRBD1; v_call: TRBV20-1
cdr3_aa: CASRTTENTGELFF; j_call: TRBJ2-2; d_call: -; v_call: TRBV28
cdr3_aa: CASMTGGVGFEQYF; j_call: TRBJ2-7; d_call: -; v_call: TRBV6-1
cdr3_aa: CAGSQDTGRYGYTF; j_call: TRBJ1-2; d_call: -; v_call: TRBV3-1